The subject of this entry is one T cell receptor beta chain. This CDR3 comprises 15 residues. Trimming at V came to 5 bases and at J to 5 bases, leaving 9 bases not matched to a gene. Per the germline V gene, CDR1 is SGHTA and CDR2 is FQGTGA. Per the authors' pipeline: Estimated nucleated cell counts came from reference gene primer amplification. TCRdb keeps only in-frame clones here, not all; method: immunoSEQ multiplex PCR. That table furnishes V, J and clone size, whereas the DNA furnished D and trimming. The sample has 250,000 to 300,000 clones; about 85% are singletons. This sample is drawn from a study of blood T cell repertoires in COVID-19. Study-wide context: Sites in the United States, Italy and Spain provided acute and convalescent COVID-19 samples. PBMCs, B-cell-depleted T cells, or T cells provided the cDNA or gDNA that made up the material.

Material: peripheral blood. The TCR was taken from a man between 18 and 35 years old with active or convalescent COVID-19. The chain recombines TRBV7-3 with TRBJ2-5; 9 bases fit TRBD1. CDR3: CASSQWGQGGETQYF. CDR3 nucleotide sequence: TGTGCCAGCAGCCAATGGGGACAGGGAGGGGAGACCCAGTACTTC.